The next 25 T cell receptor beta chains were all read from a single sample in a study of cytomegalovirus exposure and HLA in healthy donors. PCR was performed using 60 Vbeta and 13 Jbeta primers. Clones were read by immunoSEQ multiplex PCR, and TCRdb kept only the in-frame ones, dropping some. The table lists about 140,000 clones, around four fifths of them singletons, with about 3.2% in the top ten. The sample comprised PBMCs. The receptors come from a female donor in good health and CMV-seronegative.

V gene TRBV10-3 combines with J gene TRBJ2-1; TRBD2 agrees at 9 bases. CDR1 is ENHRY, CDR2 SYGVKD, per germline. The CDR3 totals 16 residues. J lost 0 bases, V lost 4 bases, and 4 bases had no gene match. The CDR3 reads CAISGFSGSSYNEQFF. The CDR3 DNA is TGTGCCATCAGTGGATTTAGCGGGAGCTCCTACAATGAGCAGTTCTTC.

For this clone: Its ends do not fully match the called genes, so a read error is possible. The chain joins TRBV5-8 to TRBJ1-1; possibly TRBD1 for D (5 bases). Germline values: CDR1 SGHTS, CDR2 YDEGEE. The CDR3 extends over 11 amino acids. The CDR3 DNA is TGTGCCAGCAGAGCCCGTGCGCAGGGAATCTTT. Its protein product is CASRARAQGIF. The full variable domain, rest sourced from reference TRBV5-8 and TRBJ1-1, is EAGVTQSPTHLIKTRGQQATLRCSPISGHTSVYWYQQALGLGLQFLLWYDEGEERNRGNFPPRFSGRQFPNYSSELNVNALELEDSALYLCASRARAQGIFGQGTRLTVV.

V usage is TRBV7-9 and J usage is TRBJ2-2, with TRBD2 matching 8 bases. Germline lookup yields CDR1 SEHNR and CDR2 FQNEAQ (reference sequence). V lost 1 base to trimming and J lost 1 base; unmatched junction nucleotides: 8. There are 18 residues in the CDR3. CDR3 bases: TGTGCCAGCAGCTTAGTTCCAGCGGGGGCAAGGAACACCGGGGAGCTGTTTTTT. The encoded protein is CASSLVPAGARNTGELFF.

The rearrangement joins TRBV6-5 to TRBJ1-1, with 8 positions matching TRBD1. The CDR3 is 15 amino acids. Germline V gives CDR1 MNHEY, CDR2 SVGAGI. Trimming removed 7 bases from V and 4 bases from J; junction bases left unmatched: 11. CDR3 sequence: CASKLAGTGSTEAFF. CDR3 nucleotides: TGTGCCAGCAAACTAGCCGGGACAGGATCCACTGAAGCTTTCTTT.

The J gene is TRBJ1-2, the V gene TRBV4-1, with unresolved D. The V end lost 0 bases, the J end lost 0 bases, and 14 bases lay between the germline ends. Germline-derived CDR1 and CDR2 are MGHRA and YSYEKL. The CDR3 contains 17 residues. The CDR3 DNA reads TGCGCCAGCAGCCAAGATCGGGGAATTCGAACTAACTATGGCTACACCTTC. Residues: CASSQDRGIRTNYGYTF.

V usage is TRBV28 and J usage is TRBJ2-1; TRBD1 matches 8 bases. The CDR3 sequence is 15 residues long. Trimming cost V 1 base and J 7 bases; bases outside gene matches: 6. Per germline, CDR1 MDHEN and CDR2 SYDVKM. The CDR3 region has the DNA TGTGCCAGCAGTTTATTTCAGGGGGCGGGGAATGAGCAGTTCTTC. Encoded protein: CASSLFQGAGNEQFF.

CDR3 nucleotide sequence: TGTGCCAGCAGCGTGGAACAGGGCTGTAAGCCCCAGCATTTT. This encodes CASSVEQGCKPQHF. The V call is TRBV9, the J call TRBJ1-5; maybe TRBD1 (6 bases). The CDR3 covers 14 residues. V dropped 2 bases and J dropped 8 bases, with 14 bases sitting between them. CDR1 and CDR2 (germline): SGDLS, YYNGEE.

The chain combines TRBV10-3 with TRBJ2-3; 8 bases fit TRBD2. The length of the CDR3 is 16 residues. V shed 6 bases and J 4 bases; nucleotides not matched to a gene: 12. The germline V gene has CDR1 ENHRY and CDR2 SYGVKD. Written as DNA, the CDR3 is TGTGCCATCAGCCCCGGTAGCGGGACCCTTGCAGATACGCAGTATTTT. Translation: CAISPGSGTLADTQYF.

V usage is TRBV28 and J usage is TRBJ1-3; TRBD1 is a possible D gene (6 bases). The V and J ends lost 2 bases and 4 bases respectively, with 12 bases between them. The CDR3 is 15 amino acids. The germline gives CDR1 MDHEN, CDR2 SYDVKM. This CDR3 is CASSLTLGQGNTIYF. The CDR3 nucleotides are TGTGCCAGCAGTTTAACCCTCGGACAGGGAAACACCATATATTTT.

In its sample, this clone was seen a few times. The same CDR3 arises from other DNA sequences in this sample as well. Here the CDR3 reads CASSLDRVTEAFF. The CDR3 nucleotides read TGTGCCAGCAGTTTGGACAGGGTTACTGAAGCTTTCTTT. The V and J genes are TRBV28 and TRBJ1-1, with 8 bases lining up with TRBD1. The CDR3 extends over 13 amino acids. With V trimmed by 3 bases and J by 5 bases, 2 bases remained unmatched. Germline V gene data show CDR1 as MDHEN and CDR2 as SYDVKM.

The chain combines TRBV7-9 with TRBJ2-1; D is unclear. V lost 8 bases to trimming and J lost 2 bases, with 10 bases between them. The CDR3 has 13 residues. The germline gives CDR1 SEHNR, CDR2 FQNEAQ (reference sequence). This CDR3 is CASPRGAYNEQFF. The CDR3 DNA is TGTGCCAGCCCTAGAGGAGCCTACAATGAGCAGTTCTTC.

V and J are TRBV10-3 and TRBJ1-2, with TRBD1 identical over 7 bases. V shed 9 bases and J 0 bases; nucleotides not matched to a gene: 4. The CDR3 runs to 13 residues. CDR1 and CDR2 (germline): ENHRY, SYGVKD. The CDR3 DNA sequence: TGTGCCATGAGGGACAGCACTAACTATGGCTACACCTTC. This encodes CAMRDSTNYGYTF.

The chain uses TRBV7-2 and TRBJ1-1; a possible D gene is TRBD1 (6 bases). Deletions cut 3 bases from V and 3 bases from J, with 20 bases between. The germline V gene has CDR1 SGHTA and CDR2 FQGNSA. The CDR3 is 17 amino acids. The CDR3 DNA is TGTGCCAGCAGCTTGGGGCAGGGGTCAGCCAGGGACACTGAAGCTTTCTTT. This translates into CASSLGQGSARDTEAFF.

This chain connects TRBV28 to TRBJ1-1, with D maybe TRBD1 (5 bases). The CDR3 contains 17 residues. Trimming removed 6 bases at V and 3 bases at J, with 23 bases between. Per germline, CDR1 MDHEN and CDR2 SYDVKM. In DNA, the CDR3 is TGTGCCAGCAGGACCCTTACCGGGGGTCCAACGCACACTGAAGCTTTCTTT. Its protein is CASRTLTGGPTHTEAFF.

The CDR3 sequence: CASQGRVESGYTF. In DNA, the CDR3 is TGTGCCAGTCAGGGGAGGGTCGAAAGTGGCTACACCTTC. The genes are TRBV6-1 and TRBJ1-2; a weak D match, TRBD1 (6 bases). V was cut by 9 bases and J by 7 bases, with 18 bases left in between. Germline CDR1 and CDR2: MNHNS and SASEGT. The CDR3 totals 13 residues.

The rearrangement links TRBV29-1 to TRBJ1-1; 8 nucleotides align to TRBD1. The CDR3 loop spans 10 amino acids. The germline gives CDR1 SQVTM, CDR2 ANQGSEA. Losses at the gene ends were 7 bases for V and 12 bases for J; bases not matched to a gene: 7. This CDR3 reads CSAKDRGTFF. In nucleotides, the CDR3 is TGCAGCGCGAAAGACAGGGGAACTTTCTTT. Looking up the rest from reference TRBV29-1 and TRBJ1-1 gives the full variable domain: SAVISQKPSRDICQRGTSLTIQCQVDSQVTMMFWYRQQPGQSLTLIATANQGSEATYESGFVIDKFPISRPNLTFSTLTVSNMSPEDSSIYLCSAKDRGTFFGQGTRLTVV.

The rearrangement uses TRBV28 and TRBJ1-6; 8 nucleotides line up with TRBD1. The CDR3 has 16 amino acids. The trim removed 5 bases at V and 7 bases at J, leaving 10 bases unmatched. Germline CDR1 MDHEN, CDR2 SYDVKM. DNA for the CDR3: TGTGCCAGCAGTGAGACGACAGGGGTCAGAAATTCACCCCTCCACTTT. The encoded protein is CASSETTGVRNSPLHF.

The chain is built from TRBV5-1 and TRBJ2-3; 11 positions agree with TRBD2. This CDR3 spans 18 amino acids. Trimming removed 4 bases from V and 0 bases from J; junction bases left unmatched: 10. CDR1 and CDR2 (germline): SGHRS, YFSETQ. The CDR3 DNA follows: TGCGCCAGCAGCCCGCTTGGGACTAGCGGCATTAGCACAGATACGCAGTATTTT. Residues: CASSPLGTSGISTDTQYF.

The chain is built from TRBV30 and TRBJ2-5; 9 bases map to TRBD2. The CDR3 has 14 residues. Germline V gives CDR1 GTSNPN, CDR2 SVGIG (reference sequence). The V gene end was trimmed by 2 bases and the J gene end by 5 bases; junction bases not matched to a gene: 6. In nucleotides, the CDR3 is TGTGCCTGGAGTCGGCGGGGGGGCCGGGAGACCCAGTACTTC. It yields the protein CAWSRRGGRETQYF.

J is TRBJ2-3 and V is TRBV28; weak D call: TRBD1 (6 bases). Looked up from germline, CDR1 is MDHEN and CDR2 is SYDVKM. V lost 2 bases and J 11 bases, leaving 23 bases between the germline ends. The length of the CDR3 is 16 residues. The CDR3, as DNA: TGTGCCAGCAGTTTAGCACAGGGTCTTGCTCCCCTCGGGCAGTATTTT. Translated, it gives CASSLAQGLAPLGQYF.

The CDR3 sequence: CASSLDRSPSPLHF. CDR3 sequence (DNA): TGTGCCAGCAGCTTAGACAGGAGCCCCTCACCCCTCCACTTT. The J gene is TRBJ1-6, the V gene TRBV7-8; weak D call: TRBD1 (5 bases). The length of the CDR3 is 14 residues. Deletions cut 1 base from V and 10 bases from J, with 11 bases between. Looked up from germline, CDR1 is SGHVS and CDR2 is FQNEAQ. Full variable domain (remainder filled in from reference TRBV7-8 and TRBJ1-6): GAGVSQSPRYKVAKRGQDVALRCDPISGHVSLFWYQQALGQGPEFLTYFQNEAQLDKSGLPSDRFFAERPEGSVSTLKIQRTQQEDSAVYLCASSLDRSPSPLHFGNGTRLTVT.

The chain has TRBV9 and TRBJ2-3; D is undetermined. V dropped 4 bases and J dropped 0 bases, with 9 bases sitting between them. The CDR3 contains 14 residues. The germline gives CDR1 SGDLS, CDR2 YYNGEE. The CDR3 DNA follows: TGTGCCAGCAGCCCCGAGACTAGCACAGATACGCAGTATTTT. Translating gives CASSPETSTDTQYF.

The CDR3 region is CASSLTLAGPGEQYF. CDR3 coding DNA: TGCGCCAGCAGCTTGACTCTAGCGGGGCCGGGCGAGCAGTACTTC. This chain joins TRBV5-1 and TRBJ2-7, with TRBD2 identical over 9 bases. This CDR3 has 15 amino acids. V trimming: 1 base; J trimming: 6 bases; junction bases outside the gene matches: 8. The germline CDR1 and CDR2 sequences are SGHRS and YFSETQ.

A few counts support this clone. The gene calls are TRBV4-2 and TRBJ2-1, with 10 bases matching TRBD2. The CDR3 is made up of 15 amino acids. The germline CDR1 and CDR2 sequences are LGHNA and YNFKEQ. Trimming removed 1 base from V and 9 bases from J; junction bases left unmatched: 6. CDR3 sequence (DNA): TGTGCCAGCAGCCAAGCCAGCGGGGGGGCCACTGAGCAGTTCTTC. Encoded protein: CASSQASGGATEQFF.

The rearrangement joins TRBV30 to TRBJ1-1; possible D gene TRBD1, 6 bases. The CDR3 loop spans 14 amino acids. CDR1 and CDR2 from the germline V gene are GTSNPN and SVGIG (reference sequence). Trimming took off 2 bases at V and 4 bases at J, with 14 bases between the two ends. Written as DNA, the CDR3 is TGTGCCTGGAGTACACAGGGAAGGATCACTGAAGCTTTCTTT. It specifies CAWSTQGRITEAFF.